Shown below are 8 T cell receptor beta chains from a single sample sequenced in a study of blood T cell repertoires in COVID-19 (dated by TCRdb to the early 2020s). Libraries were made using the immunoSEQ multiplex PCR assay. TCRdb provides this immuneACCESS table in a form limited to in-frame rearrangements. Some clones are lacking; in checked studies, under half of them reflect an unresolved V gene, and why the rest are absent is not known. The table for this sample lists under 300,000 clones; about 91% of them were counted only once. The leading ten clones occupy 1% to 1.5% of the sample. The sequencing sample was made of PBMCs or T cells enriched from blood (not recorded which). The receptors stem from a human donor in a cohort exposed to, infected with or recovered from COVID-19 (not recorded which). The donor label of this sample is uncertain.

The rearrangement uses TRBV5-4 and TRBJ1-1; a possible D gene is TRBD1 (5 bases). Looked up from germline, CDR1 is SGHNT and CDR2 is YYREEE (reference sequence). CDR3 size: 16 residues. The V gene lost 0 bases and the J gene lost 0 bases, with 12 bases spanning the gap. This CDR3 is CASSLDGATMNTEAFF. CDR3 coding DNA: TGTGCCAGCAGCTTGGATGGGGCCACTATGAACACTGAAGCTTTCTTT.

This clone was found once. The chain carries TRBV5-6 and TRBJ1-1, with a possible D match to TRBD1 (5 bases). CDR1 and CDR2 (germline): SGHDT, YYEEEE. V was pared by 1 base and J by 3 bases, with 10 bases between. This CDR3 spans 14 amino acids. CDR3 nucleotide sequence: TGTGCCAGCAGCTTGATCGGGGGGTACACTGAAGCTTTCTTT. Its translation is CASSLIGGYTEAFF.

This sequence joins TRBV9 and TRBJ2-7; 8 bases fit TRBD2. The CDR3 runs to 14 residues. The germline V gene has CDR1 SGDLS and CDR2 YYNGEE. The V and J ends lost 4 bases and 0 bases, in that order; junction bases with no gene match: 3. CDR3 coding DNA: TGTGCCAGCAGCCTTAGCGGGGCCTCCTACGAGCAGTACTTC. It codes for CASSLSGASYEQYF.

The J gene is TRBJ1-3, the V gene TRBV3-1 (or the pseudogene TRBV3-2); D is possibly TRBD1 (5 bases). The CDR3 is made up of 13 amino acids. The germline CDR1 and CDR2 sequences are LGHDT and YNNKEL (reference sequence). Trimming took 8 bases from V and 4 from J, leaving 12 bases between them. The CDR3 coding sequence is TGTGCCAGCGGAGTGGGGCGCGGAAACACCATATATTTT. The encoded protein is CASGVGRGNTIYF.

The rearrangement links TRBV7-8 to TRBJ2-1; 7 nucleotides agree with TRBD2. The ends lost 6 bases at V and 3 bases at J; junction bases unmatched: 5. The CDR3 covers 14 residues. Germline CDR1 is SGHVS and CDR2 is FQNEAQ. The CDR3: CASRKRGFYNEQFF. CDR3 sequence (DNA): TGTGCCAGCAGAAAGCGGGGCTTCTACAATGAGCAGTTCTTC.

The chain uses TRBV12-5 and TRBJ2-3, with D perhaps matching TRBD2 (5 bases). Germline values: CDR1 LGHNT, CDR2 FRNRAP. CDR3 size: 13 residues. The V end was cut by 3 bases, the J end by 12 bases, with 16 bases between. The CDR3 is CASGFPLLVYQYF. The CDR3 coding sequence is TGTGCTAGTGGTTTCCCCTTACTAGTTTATCAGTATTTT.

This chain joins TRBV6-2 or TRBV6-3 and TRBJ2-5; D is ambiguous. V was pared by 2 bases and J by 5 bases, with 6 bases between. The CDR3 contains 12 residues. CDR1 and CDR2 (germline): MNHEY, SVGEGT. Written as DNA, the CDR3 is TGTGCCAGCAGTTACGTCGGGGAGACCCAGTACTTC. It codes for CASSYVGETQYF.

The chain links TRBV25-1 to TRBJ2-3; D perhaps matches TRBD1 (5 bases). Deletions cut 11 bases from V and 4 bases from J, with 13 bases between. This CDR3 is 12 amino acids long. CDR1 is MGHDK, CDR2 SYGVNS, per germline. The CDR3 nucleotides read TGTGCCGTACCAGGGTTCCCAGATACGCAGTATTTT. This translates into CAVPGFPDTQYF.